The source of this T cell receptor (beta chain) is a study of CD8 T cells in Susac syndrome. Reverse transcription of about 0.5 to 1 ug RNA was performed with random hexamers. TCRdb analysed the immunoSEQ multiplex PCR reads with MiXCR anew, one entry per CDR3 protein. The data contain approximately 53,000 distinct CDR3 sequences, roughly 93% of them singletons. The germline CDR1 and CDR2 sequences are MDHEN and SYDVKM. The CDR3 is 14 residues long. V was shortened by 10 bases and J by 3 bases, with 16 bases between the two germline ends. This clonotype was obtained from a human donor with multiple sclerosis. The chain recombines TRBV28 with TRBJ2-1; TRBD1 is a possible D gene (5 bases). Source material: CD8+ T cells from PBMCs. In DNA, the CDR3 is TGTGCCATCAAACAGGACGACAGCTACAATGAGCAGTTCTTC. This codes for CAIKQDDSYNEQFF.